These T cell receptor beta chains were read from a single sample in a study of Ad26.COV2.S vaccination and SARS-CoV-2 variants. The protocol was immunoSEQ multiplex PCR, while the TCRdb copy is restricted to in-frame clones and leaves out a portion. The sample includes about 350,000 clones, about 85% of them seen just once. The sample in question was peripheral blood, obtained in a trial of Ad26.COV2.S vaccine versus placebo. Source of these receptors: a person between 18 and 65 years old who received the Ad26.COV2.S COVID-19 vaccine or a placebo. Both conserved end residues are part of each CDR3. A D gene is named only where the DNA matches it firmly. Clone size is given for some rows only: seen once, a few or many times, or a class if the clone is expanded.

.	TRBV7-2	TRBJ1-2	.	CASSLGGGPDYGYTF	TGTGCCAGCAGCTTAGGGGGCGGGCCGGACTATGGCTACACCTTC
TRBD2	TRBV5-6	TRBJ2-3	.	CASSTGLALSTDTQYF	TGTGCCAGCAGCACGGGACTAGCGCTTAGCACAGATACGCAGTATTTT
.	TRBV5-6	TRBJ1-3	.	CASSLYSSGNTIYF	TGTGCCAGCAGCTTGTACAGCTCTGGAAACACCATATATTTT
.	TRBV3-1/TRBV3-2	TRBJ1-5	.	CASSHLNQPQHF	TGTGCCAGCAGCCACCTCAATCAGCCCCAGCATTTT
TRBD1	TRBV7-9	TRBJ1-1	.	CASSAGGSATEAFF	TGTGCCAGCAGTGCAGGGGGCAGCGCCACTGAAGCTTTCTTT
TRBD1	TRBV11-2	TRBJ2-7	.	CASSLAGTGRLEQYF	TGTGCCAGCAGCTTAGCGGGGACAGGGAGACTCGAGCAGTACTTC
.	TRBV24-1	TRBJ2-7	.	CATSDPLTYEQYF	TGTGCCACCAGTGATCCTTTAACCTACGAGCAGTACTTC
.	TRBV7-2	TRBJ1-3	.	CASSLDTEGTGNTIYF	TGTGCCAGCAGCTTAGACACGGAGGGGACTGGAAACACCATATATTTT
.	TRBV19	TRBJ2-3	.	CASSIGPGKGDTQYF	TGTGCCAGTAGTATAGGACCGGGAAAGGGAGATACGCAGTATTTT
.	TRBV7-2	TRBJ2-3	once	CASSLVTGVSDTQYF	TGTGCCAGCAGCTTAGTTACGGGAGTGTCAGATACGCAGTATTTT
.	TRBV5-1	TRBJ2-3	.	CASSYGTGLADTQYF	TGCGCCAGCAGCTACGGTACGGGGTTGGCAGATACGCAGTATTTT
.	TRBV9	TRBJ2-1	.	CASSVSGSYNEQFF	TGTGCCAGCAGCGTGTCCGGGAGCTACAATGAGCAGTTCTTC
TRBD2	TRBV18	TRBJ2-2	few	CASSSTSGRDPGELFF	TGTGCCAGCTCATCGACTAGCGGGAGAGACCCCGGGGAGCTGTTTTTT
.	TRBV4-1	TRBJ2-7	.	CASSWDGTRSSYEQYF	TGCGCCAGCAGTTGGGACGGGACCAGGAGCTCCTACGAGCAGTACTTC
TRBD2	TRBV23-1	TRBJ2-3	.	CASSQYKYGATSGSVCTDTQYF	TGCGCCAGCAGTCAATACAAATATGGGGCGACTAGCGGGAGCGTGTGCACAGATACGCAGTATTTT
.	TRBV6-2/TRBV6-3	TRBJ1-3	.	CASSYPGQARNTIYF	TGTGCCAGCAGTTACCCCGGGCAGGCGCGAAACACCATATATTTT
.	TRBV18	TRBJ1-2	.	CASSDRQSSEYGYTF	TGTGCCAGCTCAGATCGACAAAGCTCCGAATATGGCTACACCTTC
TRBD2	TRBV6-5	TRBJ2-7	.	CASSSGTSGKYEQYF	TGTGCCAGCAGCTCCGGGACTAGCGGGAAATACGAGCAGTACTTC
.	TRBV27	TRBJ2-3	.	CASSSLRGGDTQYF	TGTGCCAGCAGTTCCCTGCGGGGTGGGGATACGCAGTATTTT
.	TRBV6-1	TRBJ1-6	.	CASSEALRSPLHF	TGTGCCAGCAGTGAAGCGCTGAGGTCACCCCTCCACTTT
.	TRBV9	TRBJ2-7	many	CASSASPYEQYF	TGTGCCAGCAGCGCATCCCCCTACGAGCAGTACTTC
.	TRBV7-2	TRBJ2-3	.	CASSRYDGRRGDTQYF	TGTGCCAGCAGCCGCTATGACGGGAGACGGGGAGATACGCAGTATTTT
.	TRBV30	TRBJ1-6	.	CAWTGSNSPLHF	TGTGCCTGGACAGGGAGTAATTCACCCCTCCACTTT
.	TRBV29-1	TRBJ1-1	.	CSVPGDIEAFF	TGCAGCGTCCCCGGGGACATTGAAGCTTTCTTT
.	TRBV4-3	TRBJ2-3	.	CASSPGLIDILQYF	TGCGCCAGCAGCCCGGGGCTTATTGATATTCTGCAGTATTTT
TRBD2	TRBV5-1	TRBJ2-1	.	CASSLEAGGPWNEQFF	TGCGCCAGCAGCTTGGAAGCGGGAGGGCCGTGGAATGAGCAGTTCTTC
.	TRBV5-1	TRBJ2-3	.	CASSLSGGFGDTQYF	TGCGCCAGCAGCTTGTCCGGGGGATTTGGAGATACGCAGTATTTT
.	TRBV28	TRBJ2-7	.	CASRGRSYEQYF	TGTGCCAGCCGGGGCAGGTCCTACGAGCAGTACTTC
.	TRBV7-2	TRBJ2-7	.	CASSLALSHRTYEQYF	TGTGCCAGCAGCTTAGCCCTTTCGCACAGAACCTACGAGCAGTACTTC
TRBD1	TRBV13	TRBJ2-7	.	CASSLGGTGPYEQYF	TGTGCCAGCAGCTTAGGTGGGACAGGCCCCTACGAGCAGTACTTC
TRBD2	TRBV9	TRBJ2-7	.	CASSPLTGGGVYEQYF	TGTGCCAGCAGCCCCCTTACGGGAGGTGGGGTCTACGAGCAGTACTTC
.	TRBV18	TRBJ1-2	few	CASSPRGTALPFNYGYTF	TGTGCCAGCTCACCTCGAGGCACAGCATTACCCTTTAACTATGGCTACACCTTC
TRBD1	TRBV7-8	TRBJ2-7	.	CASSTIGTGIEQYF	TGTGCCAGCAGCACTATAGGGACAGGGATCGAGCAGTACTTC
.	TRBV9	TRBJ2-5	.	CASSLGAETQYF	TGTGCCAGCAGCCTCGGGGCGGAGACCCAGTACTTC
TRBD1	TRBV4-3	TRBJ2-7	.	CASSPGQGSGQYF	TGCGCCAGCAGCCCGGGACAGGGGTCAGGGCAGTACTTC
.	TRBV7-9	TRBJ2-1	many	CASSSLPRNNEQFF	TGTGCCAGCAGCTCCCTGCCCAGAAACAATGAGCAGTTCTTC
.	TRBV18	TRBJ2-7	.	CASSPRLGPEADSSYEQYF	TGTGCCAGCTCACCACGATTGGGCCCCGAGGCGGATAGCTCCTACGAGCAGTACTTC
.	TRBV5-6	TRBJ2-1	.	CASSWTEGAEQFF	TGTGCCAGCAGCTGGACGGAAGGGGCCGAGCAGTTCTTC
TRBD1	TRBV14	TRBJ2-7	once	CASSPFTGQKTSYEQYF	TGTGCCAGCAGCCCATTCACGGGACAGAAGACCTCCTACGAGCAGTACTTC
TRBD1	TRBV18	TRBJ1-1	.	CASSPPGDRGLWAFF	TGTGCCAGCTCACCACCGGGAGACAGGGGGCTCTGGGCTTTCTTT
.	TRBV4-1	TRBJ1-1	.	CASSQRTANTEAFF	TGCGCCAGCAGCCAAAGGACAGCAAACACTGAAGCTTTCTTT
TRBD1	TRBV19	TRBJ1-6	.	CASSMYRGNLDNSPLHF	TGTGCCAGTAGTATGTACAGGGGGAATCTAGATAATTCACCCCTCCACTTT
TRBD2	TRBV13	TRBJ2-5	.	CASSLTGLAGGLETQYF	TGTGCCAGCAGCTTAACAGGACTAGCGGGAGGGCTAGAGACCCAGTACTTC
.	TRBV19	TRBJ2-2	few	CASTLTPGKKTGELFF	TGTGCCAGTACTCTAACCCCAGGGAAGAAAACCGGGGAGCTGTTTTTT
TRBD2	TRBV5-4	TRBJ2-7	.	CASSFSGGTYEQYF	TGTGCCAGCAGCTTTAGCGGGGGGACCTACGAGCAGTACTTC
.	TRBV5-1	TRBJ2-7	.	CASSLAGGDHEQYF	TGCGCCAGCAGCTTGGCCGGAGGCGACCACGAGCAGTACTTC
.	TRBV10-1	TRBJ2-1	.	CASSDLLDPYNEQFF	TGCGCCAGCAGTGATCTACTAGACCCCTACAATGAGCAGTTCTTC
.	TRBV30	TRBJ1-1	.	CAWSSRGGFNTEAFF	TGTGCCTGGAGTTCCCGCGGTGGATTTAACACTGAAGCTTTCTTT
TRBD2	TRBV5-1	TRBJ2-3	once	CASSEGLAGGLDTQYF	TGCGCCAGCAGTGAGGGACTAGCGGGCGGTCTGGATACGCAGTATTTT
TRBD1	TRBV5-1	TRBJ2-2	.	CASSLRTGTNTGELFF	TGCGCCAGCAGCTTGAGGACAGGGACGAACACCGGGGAGCTGTTTTTT
TRBD2	TRBV5-4	TRBJ2-3	.	CASSTPASGSTDTQYF	TGTGCCAGCAGCACCCCCGCTAGCGGGAGCACAGATACGCAGTATTTT
TRBD2	TRBV9	TRBJ2-5	medium-sized	CASSPGLASRQETQYF	TGTGCCAGCAGCCCGGGACTAGCGAGTAGACAAGAGACCCAGTACTTC
.	TRBV10-3	TRBJ1-6	.	CAISERAGDGSPLHF	TGTGCCATCAGTGAGAGGGCTGGGGACGGTTCACCCCTCCACTTT
.	TRBV18	TRBJ1-4	.	CASSRSRTEGEKLFF	TGTGCCAGCTCACGTTCCAGGACGGAGGGGGAAAAACTGTTTTTT
TRBD1	TRBV25-1	TRBJ2-5	.	CATSTGTGVQETQYF	TGTGCCACCTCAACCGGGACAGGGGTTCAAGAGACCCAGTACTTC